A selection of T cell receptor beta chains follows, all from one sample in a study of shared clonotypes between healthy human individuals. Clones were sequenced by immunoSEQ multiplex PCR, and TCRdb holds only the in-frame ones, with some missing. The sample has over 850,000 clones, around 82% seen once. Sequencing was performed on memory CD4+ T cells from PBMCs. All receptors come from a man aged 18-30 years in good health. Some clones in this sample may be carry-over from other donors' samples. CDR3s include the opening cysteine and the closing phenylalanine or tryptophan. D genes are given only for firm matches. Part of the rows lack a size; the others show once, few, many or a class for expanded clones.

abundance | d_gene | j_gene | v_gene | CDR3aa | CDR3nt
- | TRBD1 | TRBJ2-5 | TRBV6-5 | CASSPPGQIETQYF | TGTGCCAGCAGTCCACCGGGACAGATAGAGACCCAGTACTTC
- | TRBD1 | TRBJ1-1 | TRBV10-3 | CAISEALQGGRNTEAFF | TGTGCCATCAGTGAGGCCCTACAGGGGGGGAGGAACACTGAAGCTTTCTTT
- | - | TRBJ1-4 | TRBV11-2 | CASSLDPERVINEKLFF | TGTGCCAGCAGCTTAGACCCCGAGAGGGTGATTAATGAAAAACTGTTTTTT
- | TRBD2 | TRBJ2-2 | TRBV7-9 | CASSYLTSGRTTGELFF | TGTGCCAGCAGCTACTTGACTAGCGGGAGAACGACCGGGGAGCTGTTTTTT
- | TRBD1 | TRBJ1-1 | TRBV10-2 | CASRTGGARGVNTEAFF | TGCGCCAGCAGGACAGGGGGAGCACGGGGCGTGAACACTGAAGCTTTCTTT
- | - | TRBJ1-1 | TRBV11-2 | CASSKQGSEAFF | TGTGCCAGCAGCAAACAGGGAAGTGAAGCTTTCTTT
- | - | TRBJ2-1 | TRBV7-9 | CASSLVWGSYSYNEQFF | TGTGCCAGCAGCTTAGTCTGGGGCAGCTACTCCTACAATGAGCAGTTCTTC
- | TRBD1 | TRBJ1-2 | TRBV19 | CASRPGTGSSVYGYTF | TGTGCCAGTAGACCCGGGACAGGGTCCTCGGTCTATGGCTACACCTTC
- | - | TRBJ2-1 | TRBV7-8 | CASSLEQRYNEQFF | TGTGCCAGCAGCTTAGAACAACGTTACAATGAGCAGTTCTTC
- | - | TRBJ1-4 | TRBV4-3 | CASSPSGKGDNEKLFF | TGCGCCAGCAGCCCCTCAGGGAAAGGGGATAATGAAAAACTGTTTTTT
- | TRBD1 | TRBJ2-5 | TRBV28 | CASRRQGEETQYF | TGTGCCAGCAGGCGACAGGGAGAGGAGACCCAGTACTTC
- | - | TRBJ1-2 | TRBV28 | CASSFIGGSLPNYGYTF | TGTGCCAGCAGTTTTATAGGAGGGAGCCTGCCTAACTATGGCTACACCTTC
- | TRBD2 | TRBJ2-3 | TRBV5-4 | CASSWPSGSVGTQYF | TGTGCCAGCAGTTGGCCGAGCGGGAGTGTTGGTACGCAGTATTTT
- | - | TRBJ1-3 | TRBV30 | CAWSVSRRSSGNTIYF | TGTGCCTGGAGCGTGTCAAGGCGGAGCTCTGGAAACACCATATATTTT
many | TRBD1 | TRBJ2-1 | TRBV30 | CAWRRTGVNEQFF | TGTGCCTGGAGGAGGACAGGGGTCAATGAGCAGTTCTTC
- | TRBD1 | TRBJ2-3 | TRBV2 | CASKAVRGSTDTQYF | TGTGCCAGCAAAGCCGTCAGGGGGAGCACAGATACGCAGTATTTT